What follows are 22 T cell receptor beta chains derived from one specimen sequenced in a study of PD-1 blockade in classical Hodgkin lymphoma. TCRdb's table, derived via immunoSEQ multiplex PCR, lists solely in-frame clones and lacks some. The profile shows 20,000 to 30,000 clones, around 80% of them singletons. The time point is: cycle 4 day 1 (C4D1), after 5 to 7 weeks of nivolumab. Patients all relapsed after autologous stem cell transplantation, and there was variation in brentuximab vedotin exposure. The starting material was peripheral blood mononuclear cells (PBMCs), obtained before the fourth cycle of nivolumab. All receptors come from a human donor with classical Hodgkin lymphoma.

V is TRBV27 and J is TRBJ1-5; D unresolved. The V end was cut by 7 bases, the J end by 6 bases, with 10 bases between. Germline V gene sequence: CDR1 MNHEY, CDR2 SMNVEV (reference sequence). CDR3 size: 12 residues. The CDR3 sequence is CASIPDLQPQHF. DNA of the CDR3: TGTGCCAGCATCCCCGACCTTCAGCCCCAGCATTTT.

This clone came up a few times. Within the sample, other DNA sequences also encode this same CDR3. V gene TRBV30 combines with J gene TRBJ1-3; unclear D gene. The germline V gene encodes CDR1 GTSNPN and CDR2 SVGIG (reference sequence). The CDR3 runs to 13 residues. Trimming stripped 2 bases from V and 0 bases from J, with 5 bases between. CDR3 DNA sequence: TGTGCCTGGAGTCGGGGCTCTGGAAACACCATATATTTT. Its protein product is CAWSRGSGNTIYF. The full variable domain, rest sourced from reference TRBV30 and TRBJ1-3, is SQTIHQWPATLVQPVGSPLSLECTVEGTSNPNLYWYRQAAGRGLQLLFYSVGIGQISSEVPQNLSASRPQDRQFILSSKKLLLSDSGFYLCAWSRGSGNTIYFGEGSWLTVV.

V usage is TRBV5-4 and J usage is TRBJ2-7; 12 nucleotides agree with TRBD2. V lost 4 bases, J lost 3 bases, and 8 bases stayed unmatched. Germline V gives CDR1 SGHNT, CDR2 YYREEE (reference sequence). This CDR3 region has 16 residues. The CDR3 region has the DNA TGTGCCAGCAGCCATCTAGCGGGAGGGCCACGCTACGAGCAGTACTTC. The encoded protein is CASSHLAGGPRYEQYF.

V usage is TRBV27 and J usage is TRBJ2-7; D perhaps matches TRBD2 (5 bases). The germline CDR1 and CDR2 sequences are MNHEY and SMNVEV (reference sequence). V was shortened by 3 bases and J by 4 bases, with 7 bases between the two germline ends. CDR3 size: 12 residues. The CDR3 DNA sequence: TGTGCCAGCAGTTTTTCGGGGTACGAGCAGTACTTC. This encodes CASSFSGYEQYF.

V gene TRBV29-1 combines with J gene TRBJ2-5, with TRBD1 as a possible D gene (6 bases). V lost 7 bases to trimming and J lost 5 bases, with 17 bases between them. Germline lookup yields CDR1 SQVTM and CDR2 ANQGSEA. CDR3 length: 13 amino acids. The DNA for the CDR3 is TGCAGCGCCCTTAACAGGGATGGTGAGACCCAGTACTTC. Protein sequence: CSALNRDGETQYF.

The chain recombines TRBV2 with TRBJ2-3; D is perhaps TRBD1 (6 bases). The V and J ends lost 2 bases and 3 bases respectively, with 15 bases between them. Germline CDR1 and CDR2: SNHLY and FYNNEI. The CDR3 is 16 residues long. CDR3 in DNA: TGTGCCAGCAGTGAATTGTGGGGGCCGGAAACAGATACGCAGTATTTT. Its protein product is CASSELWGPETDTQYF.

The chain carries TRBV5-1 and TRBJ2-3; possible D gene TRBD1, 7 bases. V lost 4 bases to trimming and J lost 3 bases, with 12 bases between them. Germline CDR1 SGHRS, CDR2 YFSETQ. The length of the CDR3 is 14 residues. CDR3 bases: TGCGCCAGCAGCACGCAGGGGGGAACAGATACGCAGTATTTT. The encoded protein is CASSTQGGTDTQYF.

The rearrangement uses TRBV13 and TRBJ2-6; D may be TRBD1 or TRBD2 (5 bases each). Looked up from germline, CDR1 is PRHDT and CDR2 is FYEKMQ (reference sequence). This CDR3 spans 16 amino acids. V was shortened by 7 bases and J by 3 bases, with 16 bases between the two germline ends. The CDR3: CASTQGRLGGANVLTF. DNA for the CDR3: TGTGCCAGCACCCAGGGACGGTTGGGTGGGGCCAACGTCCTGACTTTC.

This chain connects TRBV10-1 to TRBJ1-3; TRBD1 agrees at 7 bases. This CDR3 comprises 14 residues. The V gene's germline CDR1 is WNHNN and CDR2 SYGVQD (reference sequence). With 7 bases clipped from V and 0 bases from J, the junction kept 3 bases outside the gene matches. CDR3 sequence reads: CASTPGGSGNTIYF. CDR3 nucleotides: TGCGCCAGCACTCCAGGGGGCTCTGGAAACACCATATATTTT.

This clone was seen more than once but under ten times. This chain uses TRBV10-3 with TRBJ1-5; no reliable D call. This CDR3 has 13 amino acids. Germline CDR1 reads ENHRY; CDR2 reads SYGVKD. Trimming left V 1 base short and J 5 bases short, with 6 bases between. This CDR3 is CAISEFRDQPQHF. CDR3 sequence (DNA): TGTGCCATCAGTGAGTTTCGAGATCAGCCCCAGCATTTT.

The chain couples TRBV10-3 to TRBJ2-1; no reliable D call. CDR1 and CDR2 (germline): ENHRY, SYGVKD. The ends were cut back, 1 base at V and 9 bases at J, with 4 bases in the middle. The CDR3 runs to 11 residues. The CDR3 is CAISEFGEQFF. The CDR3 DNA sequence: TGTGCCATCAGTGAGTTTGGTGAGCAGTTCTTC.

The V and J genes are TRBV7-3 and TRBJ1-3, with a weak D call TRBD1 (5 bases). V shed 5 bases and J shed 0 bases, with 14 bases lying between them. The CDR3 totals 16 residues. From germline, CDR1 is SGHTA and CDR2 FQGTGA. The DNA for the CDR3 is TGTGCCAGCAGCCTCCGCGGGGGGACCTCTGGAAACACCATATATTTT. It translates to CASSLRGGTSGNTIYF.

The chain joins TRBV28 to TRBJ2-7; 8 bases line up with TRBD1. V lost 5 bases and J lost 0; bases outside the gene matches: 9. CDR3 size: 16 residues. The germline gives CDR1 MDHEN, CDR2 SYDVKM. The chain's CDR3 is CASSIPRTGPSYEQYF. Here the CDR3 DNA reads TGTGCCAGCAGTATTCCCAGGACAGGGCCCTCCTACGAGCAGTACTTC. Variable domain in full (rest from reference TRBV28 and TRBJ2-7): DVKVTQSSRYLVKRTGEKVFLECVQDMDHENMFWYRQDPGLGLRLIYFSYDVKMKEKGDIPEGYSVSREKKERFSLILESASTNQTSMYLCASSIPRTGPSYEQYFGPGTRLTVT.

The chain joins TRBV19 to TRBJ1-3; the D is unclear. Per the germline V gene, CDR1 is LNHDA and CDR2 is SQIVND (reference sequence). Between the trimmed V and J ends, which lost 7 bases and 0 bases, there was a span of 7 bases. The CDR3 totals 13 residues. The CDR3 spells CASNAFSGNTIYF. The CDR3 DNA reads TGTGCCAGTAACGCGTTCTCTGGAAACACCATATATTTT.

This sequence joins TRBV9 and TRBJ2-1, with D hard to call. CDR1 is SGDLS and CDR2 is YYNGEE in the germline V gene. The CDR3 contains 16 residues. V lost 4 bases and J lost 5, with 19 bases in between. The chain's CDR3 is CASSPLGYYLNNEQFF. DNA of the CDR3: TGTGCCAGCAGCCCGTTAGGGTACTACCTCAACAATGAGCAGTTCTTC.

V is TRBV9 and J is TRBJ2-3; 10 nucleotides line up with TRBD2. V lost 1 base, J lost 4 bases, and 3 bases stayed unmatched. Germline CDR1 and CDR2: SGDLS and YYNGEE. The CDR3 totals 15 residues. The CDR3, as DNA: TGTGCCAGCAGCGTAATAGCGGGGGGTGCAGATACGCAGTATTTT. The encoded protein is CASSVIAGGADTQYF.

This chain connects TRBV6-1 to TRBJ1-5, with 7 positions matching TRBD1. In germline, CDR1 is MNHNS, CDR2 SASEGT. This CDR3 spans 15 amino acids. The ends lost 2 bases at V and 6 bases at J; junction bases unmatched: 7. CDR3 DNA sequence: TGTGCCAGCAGTGAAACAGGGGATTCGGGTCAGCCCCAGCATTTT. Its protein product is CASSETGDSGQPQHF.

This clone showed up just a few times. This chain joins TRBV6-6 and TRBJ1-1; TRBD1 matches at 7 bases. CDR1 MNHNY and CDR2 SVGAGI come from the germline V gene (reference sequence). V shed 5 bases, J shed 5 bases, and the junction held 2 bases outside the gene matches. This CDR3 is 12 amino acids long. CDR3 in DNA: TGTGCCAGCAGTACAGGGGAGACTGAAGCTTTCTTT. It encodes CASSTGETEAFF.

This chain uses TRBV7-9 with TRBJ2-2; D unclear. This CDR3 is 12 amino acids long. The V end lost 3 bases, the J end lost 5 bases, and 4 bases lay between the germline ends. CDR1 is SEHNR, CDR2 FQNEAQ, per germline (reference sequence). This CDR3 reads CASSFTTGELFF. The CDR3 DNA follows: TGTGCCAGCAGCTTTACAACCGGGGAGCTGTTTTTT.

The CDR3 coding sequence is TGCGCCAGCAGCCAAGAAAGGACACAAACAGGGGGCAAGGCCGGGGAGCTGTTTTTT. Protein product: CASSQERTQTGGKAGELFF. The chain is built from TRBV4-3 and TRBJ2-2, with 9 positions matching TRBD1. Germline assignment: CDR1 LGHNA and CDR2 YSLEER. The CDR3 loop spans 19 amino acids. With 0 bases clipped from V and 6 bases from J, the junction kept 14 bases outside the gene matches.

This clone was observed once. V gene TRBV23-1 combines with J gene TRBJ2-3; 9 positions agree with TRBD1. TRBV23-1 counts as an open reading frame of uncertain function. The CDR3 runs 22 residues. With 2 bases clipped from V and 0 bases from J, the junction kept 21 bases outside the gene matches. The CDR3 region is CASSQREPPRDRETSSTDTQYF. CDR3 nucleotide sequence: TGCGCCAGCAGTCAACGGGAACCCCCCCGGGACAGGGAAACTTCTAGCACAGATACGCAGTATTTT.

In this sample, this clone turned up once. The chain couples TRBV29-1 to TRBJ1-2; a weak D match, TRBD1 (6 bases). Between the trimmed V and J ends, which lost 4 bases and 0 bases, there was a span of 6 bases. Germline loops: CDR1 SQVTM, CDR2 ANQGSEA. The CDR3 loop spans 12 amino acids. CDR3 nucleotide sequence: TGCAGCGTTGGGACAGCTAACTATGGCTACACCTTC. It codes for CSVGTANYGYTF.